The T cell receptor beta chain under discussion was sequenced for a study of post-analysis software for immune sequencing data. This clonotype was seen ten or more times. Antigen specificity is unknown. Overall study findings and caveats: Five TRBV segments appeared more often in patients than in controls, and TRBV5-6, TRBV5-1 and TRBV20-1 were among these.

TCR beta cDNA libraries had unique molecular identifiers. One entry per CDR3 protein, called by TCRdb with MiXCR from the PCR reads. The sample gives around 200,000 distinct CDR3 sequences, roughly 30% of which show up once; less than 4% is in the top ten. V was pared by 3 bases and J by 0 bases, with 11 bases between. The CDR3 contains 15 residues. Germline V gene sequence: CDR1 MNHNS, CDR2 SASEGT. Material: blood. The J gene is TRBJ1-1, the V gene TRBV6-1; weak D call: TRBD1 (5 bases). This TCR came from a girl aged 2 to 17 with multiple sclerosis. The CDR3 is CASSESGRLNTEAFF. CDR3 nucleotides: TGTGCCAGCAGTGAGTCGGGACGGTTGAACACTGAAGCTTTCTTT.